Presented here are 10 T cell receptor beta chains from one specimen sequenced in a study of blood T cell repertoires in COVID-19. Clones were read by immunoSEQ multiplex PCR, and TCRdb kept only the in-frame ones, dropping some. The profile covers under 170,000 clones, with more than 75% appearing a single time and roughly 2% taken by the ten largest. Sequencing was done on a sample of peripheral blood. The receptors were gathered from an older man with acute or convalescent COVID-19.

V and J are TRBV3-1 (or the pseudogene TRBV3-2) and TRBJ1-6; a weak D match, TRBD1 (5 bases). This CDR3 has 15 amino acids. V lost 1 base, J lost 4 bases, and 8 bases lay in between. Germline V gene lookup returns CDR1 LGHDT and CDR2 YNNKEL (reference sequence). The CDR3, as DNA: TGTGCCAGCAGCCAAGCAACAGGATATAATTCACCCCTCCACTTT. The encoded protein is CASSQATGYNSPLHF.

J is TRBJ2-7 and V is TRBV10-2; TRBD2 matches at 7 bases. The germline gives CDR1 WSHSY, CDR2 SAAADI. The ends lost 2 bases at V and 3 bases at J; junction bases unmatched: 13. CDR3 size: 17 residues. CDR3 DNA sequence: TGCGCCAGCAGTGAGCAGTTTCGGCCTAGCGGTTACTACGAGCAGTACTTC. Translated: CASSEQFRPSGYYEQYF.

V is TRBV18 and J is TRBJ2-7; tentatively, D is TRBD1 (6 bases). This CDR3 contains 14 residues. Trimming shortened V by 1 base and J by 2 bases, and 9 bases separated the two germline ends. From germline, CDR1 is KGHSH and CDR2 LQKENI. CDR3 sequence: CASSPRQGTYEQYF. CDR3 nucleotides: TGTGCCAGCTCACCACGCCAGGGGACCTACGAGCAGTACTTC.

V is TRBV27 and J is TRBJ1-1; TRBD1 agrees at 10 bases. Germline CDR1 MNHEY, CDR2 SMNVEV (reference sequence). This CDR3 has 15 amino acids. The junction had 9 bases not matched to a gene; V was cut back by 5 bases and J by 6 bases. The CDR3 DNA sequence: TGTGCCAGCAGTCCCGGACAGGGGGGGAAGGCTGAAGCTTTCTTT. As protein: CASSPGQGGKAEAFF.

The chain recombines TRBV7-2 with TRBJ1-3; no definite D call. Per germline, CDR1 SGHTA and CDR2 FQGNSA. The CDR3 is 15 residues long. Trimming took 0 bases from V and 5 from J, leaving 11 bases between them. The CDR3 loop is CASSLASGRRNTIYF. The CDR3 DNA reads as TGTGCCAGCAGCTTAGCCTCGGGTCGGCGAAACACCATATATTTT.

This chain links TRBV7-3 with TRBJ2-5; 7 bases map to TRBD1. The CDR3 sequence is 14 residues long. Looked up from germline, CDR1 is SGHTA and CDR2 is FQGTGA. With V trimmed by 4 bases and J by 7 bases, 9 bases remained unmatched. The CDR3 region is CASSSPTGSGTQYF. DNA of the CDR3: TGTGCCAGCAGCTCCCCGACAGGGTCAGGGACCCAGTACTTC. The entire variable domain, with the rest obtained from reference TRBV7-3 and TRBJ2-5, is as follows: GAGVSQTPSNKVTEKGKYVELRCDPISGHTALYWYRQSLGQGPEFLIYFQGTGAADDSGLPNDRFFAVRPEGSVSTLKIQRTERGDSAVYLCASSSPTGSGTQYFGPGTRLLVL.

The chain joins TRBV14 to TRBJ1-4; D remains ambiguous. Germline loops: CDR1 SGHDN, CDR2 FVKESK. V lost 2 bases to trimming and J lost 0 bases, with 7 bases between them. This CDR3 spans 15 amino acids. The CDR3 reads CASSQLGATNEKLFF. The CDR3 nucleotides are TGTGCCAGCAGCCAACTCGGTGCAACTAATGAAAAACTGTTTTTT.

On this clone: The sample contains more than one DNA sequence encoding this CDR3. The chain combines TRBV5-4 with TRBJ2-7, with TRBD2 as a possible D gene (6 bases). The CDR3 contains 14 residues. V lost 3 bases and J 2 bases, leaving 12 bases between the germline ends. Per germline, CDR1 SGHNT and CDR2 YYREEE (reference sequence). In DNA, the CDR3 is TGTGCCAGCAGCTCCCGGGACTCACCCTACGAGCAGTACTTC. Translated: CASSSRDSPYEQYF. The full variable domain, in which reference TRBV5-4 and TRBJ2-7 provide the parts outside the CDR3, is ETGVTQSPTHLIKTRGQQVTLRCSSQSGHNTVSWYQQALGQGPQFIFQYYREEENGRGNFPPRFSGLQFPNYSSELNVNALELDDSALYLCASSSRDSPYEQYFGPGTRLTVT.

This chain links TRBV19 with TRBJ1-4, with 7 bases aligning to TRBD1. Germline trimming cut 5 bases from V and 5 bases from J; bases unmatched to any gene: 5. In germline, CDR1 is LNHDA, CDR2 SQIVND (reference sequence). The CDR3 runs 14 residues. The CDR3 DNA is TGTGCCAGTAGTGCGACAGGGACGAATGAAAAACTGTTTTTT. Its protein product is CASSATGTNEKLFF. The complete variable domain, with remaining parts taken from reference TRBV19 and TRBJ1-4, reads DGGITQSPKYLFRKEGQNVTLSCEQNLNHDAMYWYRQDPGQGLRLIYYSQIVNDFQKGDIAEGYSVSREKKESFPLTVTSAQKNPTAFYLCASSATGTNEKLFFGSGTQLSVL.

This clone has just a few counts. The chain links TRBV6-5 to TRBJ1-2; no clear D gene. The V end was cut by 6 bases, the J end by 8 bases, with 7 bases between. Germline-derived CDR1 and CDR2 are MNHEY and SVGAGI. This CDR3 spans 10 amino acids. CDR3 amino acids: CASRAKGYTF. CDR3 bases: TGTGCCAGCAGGGCAAAGGGCTACACCTTC.